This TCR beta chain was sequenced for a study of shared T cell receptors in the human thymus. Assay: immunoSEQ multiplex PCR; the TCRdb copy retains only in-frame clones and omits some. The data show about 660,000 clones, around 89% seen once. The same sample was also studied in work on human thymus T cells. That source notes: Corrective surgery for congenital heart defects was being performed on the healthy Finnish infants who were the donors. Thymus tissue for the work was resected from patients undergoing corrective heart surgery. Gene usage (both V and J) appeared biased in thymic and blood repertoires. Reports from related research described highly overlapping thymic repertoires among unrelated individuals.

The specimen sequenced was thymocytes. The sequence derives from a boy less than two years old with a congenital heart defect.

The CDR3 is CASSSPPRGNEQFF. The CDR3 DNA follows: TGTGCCAGCAGTTCTCCTCCCCGGGGTAATGAGCAGTTCTTC. The rearrangement joins TRBV27 to TRBJ2-1, with D possibly TRBD2 on 5 matching bases. The CDR3 runs to 14 residues. Germline V gene sequence: CDR1 MNHEY, CDR2 SMNVEV (reference sequence). V shed 4 bases and J shed 7 bases, with 14 bases lying between them.